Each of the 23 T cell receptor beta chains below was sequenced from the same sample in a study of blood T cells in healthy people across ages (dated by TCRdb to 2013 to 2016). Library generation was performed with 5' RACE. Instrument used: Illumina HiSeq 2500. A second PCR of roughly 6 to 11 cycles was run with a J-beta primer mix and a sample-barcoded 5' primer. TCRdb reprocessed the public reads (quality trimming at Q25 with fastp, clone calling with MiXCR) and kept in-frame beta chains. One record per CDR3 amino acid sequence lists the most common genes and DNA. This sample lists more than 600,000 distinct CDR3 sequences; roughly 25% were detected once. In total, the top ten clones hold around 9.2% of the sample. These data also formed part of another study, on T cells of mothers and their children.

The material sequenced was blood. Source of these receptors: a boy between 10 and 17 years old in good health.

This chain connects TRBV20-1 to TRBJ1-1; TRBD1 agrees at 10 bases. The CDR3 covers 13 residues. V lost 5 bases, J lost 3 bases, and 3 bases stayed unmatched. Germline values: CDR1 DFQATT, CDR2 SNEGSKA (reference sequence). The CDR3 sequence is CSAYDRGHTEAFF. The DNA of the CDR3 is TGCAGTGCTTACGACAGGGGGCACACTGAAGCTTTCTTT.

This CDR3 reads CASQEHQGEHGELFF. The CDR3 DNA sequence: TGCGCCAGCCAAGAGCATCAGGGGGAACACGGGGAGCTGTTTTTT. The rearrangement joins TRBV4-1 to TRBJ2-2, with 7 positions matching TRBD1. The trim removed 8 bases at V and 7 bases at J, leaving 13 bases unmatched. The germline gives CDR1 MGHRA, CDR2 YSYEKL. The CDR3 covers 15 residues.

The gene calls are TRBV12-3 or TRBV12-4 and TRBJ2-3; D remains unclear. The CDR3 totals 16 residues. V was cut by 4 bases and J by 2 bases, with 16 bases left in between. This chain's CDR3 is CASSSPDQTSTDTQYF. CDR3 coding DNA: TGTGCCAGCAGTTCCCCGGACCAGACATCCACAGATACGCAGTATTTT.

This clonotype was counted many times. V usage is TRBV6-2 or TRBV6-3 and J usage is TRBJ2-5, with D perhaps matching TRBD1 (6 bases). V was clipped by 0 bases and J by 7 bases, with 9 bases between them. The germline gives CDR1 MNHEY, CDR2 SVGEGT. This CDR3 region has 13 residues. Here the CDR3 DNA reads TGTGCCAGCAGTTACTCGACAGGAGGGACCCAGTACTTC. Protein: CASSYSTGGTQYF.

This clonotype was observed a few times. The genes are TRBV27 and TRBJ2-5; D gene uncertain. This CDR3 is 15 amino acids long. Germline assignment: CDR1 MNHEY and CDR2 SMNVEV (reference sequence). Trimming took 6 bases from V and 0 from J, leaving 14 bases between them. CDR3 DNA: TGTGCCAGCAGGCCAATCGACACGGACCAAGAGACCCAGTACTTC. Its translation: CASRPIDTDQETQYF.

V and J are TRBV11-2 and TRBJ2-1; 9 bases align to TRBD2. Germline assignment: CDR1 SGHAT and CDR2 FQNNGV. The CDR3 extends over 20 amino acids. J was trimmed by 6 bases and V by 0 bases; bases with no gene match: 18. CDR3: CASSLDLRGAGREGGNEQFF. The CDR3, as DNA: TGTGCCAGCAGCTTAGATCTGCGAGGCGCCGGGCGGGAGGGGGGCAATGAGCAGTTCTTC.

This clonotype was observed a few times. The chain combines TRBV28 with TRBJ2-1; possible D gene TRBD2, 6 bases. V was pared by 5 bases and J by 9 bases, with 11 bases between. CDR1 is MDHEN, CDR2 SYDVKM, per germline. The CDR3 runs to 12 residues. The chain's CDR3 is CASSGTYLEQFF. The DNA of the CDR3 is TGTGCCAGCAGTGGGACTTACCTTGAGCAGTTCTTC.

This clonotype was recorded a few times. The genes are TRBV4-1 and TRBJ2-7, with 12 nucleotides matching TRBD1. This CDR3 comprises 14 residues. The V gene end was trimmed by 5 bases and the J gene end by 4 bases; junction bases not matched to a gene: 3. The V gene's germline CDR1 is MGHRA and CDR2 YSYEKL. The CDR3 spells CASSRGQGAYEQYF. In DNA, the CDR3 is TGCGCCAGCAGCAGGGGACAGGGGGCGTACGAGCAGTACTTC.

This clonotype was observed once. This CDR3 is CASSYSSKGHQPQHF. The CDR3 DNA is TGTGCCAGCAGTTACTCGAGTAAGGGCCATCAGCCCCAGCATTTT. The chain employs TRBV6-2 or TRBV6-3 and TRBJ1-5; D is undetermined. Deletions cut 0 bases from V and 5 bases from J, with 11 bases between. Per germline, CDR1 MNHEY and CDR2 SVGEGT. The CDR3 spans 15 residues.

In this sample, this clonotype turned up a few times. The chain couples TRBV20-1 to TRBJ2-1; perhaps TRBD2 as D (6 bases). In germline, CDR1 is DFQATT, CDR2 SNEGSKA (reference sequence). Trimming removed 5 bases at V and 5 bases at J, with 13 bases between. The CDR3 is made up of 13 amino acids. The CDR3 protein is CSAWDGLNNEQFF. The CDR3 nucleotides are TGCAGTGCTTGGGACGGACTAAACAATGAGCAGTTCTTC.

This CDR3 reads CATSRGQGAQPQHF. CDR3 DNA sequence: TGTGCCACCAGCAGAGGACAGGGGGCTCAGCCCCAGCATTTT. V gene TRBV15 combines with J gene TRBJ1-5; TRBD1 aligns across 10 bases. The CDR3 sequence is 14 residues long. Trimming took 1 base from V and 6 from J; bases not matched to a gene: 0. Germline assignment: CDR1 LNHNV and CDR2 YYDKDF (reference sequence).

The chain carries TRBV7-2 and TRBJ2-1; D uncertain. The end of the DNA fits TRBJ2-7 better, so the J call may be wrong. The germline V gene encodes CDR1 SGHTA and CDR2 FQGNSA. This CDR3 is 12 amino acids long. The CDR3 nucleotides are TGTGCCAGCAGCTTAGGACCTACTGAGCAGTACTTC. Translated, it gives CASSLGPTEQYF.

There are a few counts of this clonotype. CDR3 nucleotides: TGTGCCAGCAGCTTAGTGGGAGGGCCCGGGGAGACCCAGTACTTC. This translates into CASSLVGGPGETQYF. The J gene is TRBJ2-5, the V gene TRBV7-8, with 7 nucleotides matching TRBD2. The J segment lost 5 bases and the V segment lost 1 base, leaving 7 bases of the junction unmatched. This CDR3 spans 15 amino acids. Germline values: CDR1 SGHVS, CDR2 FQNEAQ. The whole variable domain, remainder taken from reference TRBV7-8 and TRBJ2-5, is GAGVSQSPRYKVAKRGQDVALRCDPISGHVSLFWYQQALGQGPEFLTYFQNEAQLDKSGLPSDRFFAERPEGSVSTLKIQRTQQEDSAVYLCASSLVGGPGETQYFGPGTRLLVL.

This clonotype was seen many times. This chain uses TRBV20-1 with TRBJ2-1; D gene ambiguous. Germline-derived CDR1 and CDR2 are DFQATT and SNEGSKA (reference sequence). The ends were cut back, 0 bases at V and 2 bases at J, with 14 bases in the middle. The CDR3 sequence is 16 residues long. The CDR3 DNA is TGCAGTGCTAGAGATCCCCGACTTACCACCTACAATGAGCAGTTCTTC. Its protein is CSARDPRLTTYNEQFF.

CDR3 in amino acids: CASSQDREQFF. In DNA, the CDR3 is TGTGCCAGCAGCCAGGATCGGGAGCAGTTCTTC. This chain uses TRBV3-1 with TRBJ2-5; D is uncertain. The DNA end favors TRBJ2-1, so the J call may be wrong. The CDR3 covers 11 residues. Per germline, CDR1 LGHDT and CDR2 YNNKEL (reference sequence).

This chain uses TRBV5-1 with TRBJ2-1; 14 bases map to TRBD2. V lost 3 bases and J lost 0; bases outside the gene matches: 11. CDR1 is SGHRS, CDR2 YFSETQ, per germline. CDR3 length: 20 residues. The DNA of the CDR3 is TGCGCCAGCAGCTGGAGGACTAGCGGGAGGCCGTATTACTCCTACAATGAGCAGTTCTTC. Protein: CASSWRTSGRPYYSYNEQFF.

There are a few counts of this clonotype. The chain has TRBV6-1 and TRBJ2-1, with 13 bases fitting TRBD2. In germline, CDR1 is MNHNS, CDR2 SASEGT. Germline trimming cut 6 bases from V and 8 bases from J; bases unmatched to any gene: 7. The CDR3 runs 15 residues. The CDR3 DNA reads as TGTGCCAGCAGCTGGACTAGCGGGGGTTTGCATGAGCAGTTCTTC. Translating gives CASSWTSGGLHEQFF.

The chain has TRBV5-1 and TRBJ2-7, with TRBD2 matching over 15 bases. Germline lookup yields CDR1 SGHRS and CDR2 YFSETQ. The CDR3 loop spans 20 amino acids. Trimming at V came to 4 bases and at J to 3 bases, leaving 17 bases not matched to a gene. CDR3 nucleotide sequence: TGCGCCAGCAGCCGGACCCCTATATGGGGACTAGCGGGAGGAAGCTACGAGCAGTACTTC. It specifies CASSRTPIWGLAGGSYEQYF. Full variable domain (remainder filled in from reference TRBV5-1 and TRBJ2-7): KAGVTQTPRYLIKTRGQQVTLSCSPISGHRSVSWYQQTPGQGLQFLFEYFSETQRNKGNFPGRFSGRQFSNSRSEMNVSTLELGDSALYLCASSRTPIWGLAGGSYEQYFGPGTRLTVT.

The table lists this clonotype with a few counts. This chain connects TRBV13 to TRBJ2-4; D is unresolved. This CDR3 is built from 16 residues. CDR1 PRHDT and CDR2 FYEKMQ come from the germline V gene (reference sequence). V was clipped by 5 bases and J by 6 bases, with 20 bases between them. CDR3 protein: CASSQRVGSPTNIQYF. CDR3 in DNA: TGTGCCAGCAGCCAAAGAGTCGGGTCTCCAACAAACATTCAGTACTTC. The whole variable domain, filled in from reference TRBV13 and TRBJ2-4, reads AAGVIQSPRHLIKEKRETATLKCYPIPRHDTVYWYQQGPGQDPQFLISFYEKMQSDKGSIPDRFSAQQFSDYHSELNMSSLELGDSALYFCASSQRVGSPTNIQYFGAGTRLSVL.

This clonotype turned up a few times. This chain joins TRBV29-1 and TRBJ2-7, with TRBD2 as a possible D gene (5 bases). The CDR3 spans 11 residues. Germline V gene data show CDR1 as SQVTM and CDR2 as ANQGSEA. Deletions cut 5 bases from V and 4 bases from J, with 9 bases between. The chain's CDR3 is CSVNREYEQYF. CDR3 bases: TGCAGCGTTAACCGGGAATACGAGCAGTACTTC.

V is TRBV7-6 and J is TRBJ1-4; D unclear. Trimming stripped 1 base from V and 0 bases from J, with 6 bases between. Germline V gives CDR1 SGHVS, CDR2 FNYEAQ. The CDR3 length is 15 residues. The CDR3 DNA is TGTGCCAGCAGCTTAGAAGAAGCAACTAATGAAAAACTGTTTTTT. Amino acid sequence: CASSLEEATNEKLFF. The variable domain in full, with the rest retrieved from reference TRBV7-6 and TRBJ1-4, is GAGVSQSPRYKVTKRGQDVALRCDPISGHVSLYWYRQALGQGPEFLTYFNYEAQQDKSGLPNDRFSAERPEGSISTLTIQRTEQRDSAMYRCASSLEEATNEKLFFGSGTQLSVL.

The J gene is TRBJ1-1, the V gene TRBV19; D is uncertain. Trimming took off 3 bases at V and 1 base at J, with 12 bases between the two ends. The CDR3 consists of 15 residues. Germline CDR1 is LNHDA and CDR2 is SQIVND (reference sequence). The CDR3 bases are TGTGCCAGTAGTATGAGAGTATCGGCGAACACTGAAGCTTTCTTT. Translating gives CASSMRVSANTEAFF.

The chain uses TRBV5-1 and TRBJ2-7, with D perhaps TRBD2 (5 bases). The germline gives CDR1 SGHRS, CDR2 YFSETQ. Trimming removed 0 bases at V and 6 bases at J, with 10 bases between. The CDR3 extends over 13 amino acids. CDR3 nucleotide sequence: TGCGCCAGCAGCTTGGTCCGGGGATCCGAGCAGTACTTC. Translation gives CASSLVRGSEQYF. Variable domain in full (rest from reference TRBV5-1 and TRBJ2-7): KAGVTQTPRYLIKTRGQQVTLSCSPISGHRSVSWYQQTPGQGLQFLFEYFSETQRNKGNFPGRFSGRQFSNSRSEMNVSTLELGDSALYLCASSLVRGSEQYFGPGTRLTVT.